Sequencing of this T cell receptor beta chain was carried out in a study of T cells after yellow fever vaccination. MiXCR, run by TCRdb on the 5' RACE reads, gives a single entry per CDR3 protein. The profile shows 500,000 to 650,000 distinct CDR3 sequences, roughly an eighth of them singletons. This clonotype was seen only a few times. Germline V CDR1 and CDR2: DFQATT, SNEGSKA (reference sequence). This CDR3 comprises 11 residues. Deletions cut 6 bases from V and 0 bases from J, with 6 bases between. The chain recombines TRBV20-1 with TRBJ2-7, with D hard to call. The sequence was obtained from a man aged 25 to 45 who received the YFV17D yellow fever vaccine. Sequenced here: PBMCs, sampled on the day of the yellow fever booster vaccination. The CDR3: CSAETSYEQYF. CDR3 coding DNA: TGCAGTGCCGAGACCTCCTACGAGCAGTACTTC.